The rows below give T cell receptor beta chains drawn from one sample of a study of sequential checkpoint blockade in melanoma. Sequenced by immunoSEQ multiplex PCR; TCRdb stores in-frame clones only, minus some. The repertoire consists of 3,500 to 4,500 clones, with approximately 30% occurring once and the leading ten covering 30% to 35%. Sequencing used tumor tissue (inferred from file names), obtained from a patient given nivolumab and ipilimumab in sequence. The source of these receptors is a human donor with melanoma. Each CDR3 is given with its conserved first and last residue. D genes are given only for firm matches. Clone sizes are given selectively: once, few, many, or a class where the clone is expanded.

cdr3_nt: TGTGCCACCAGCAGAGATCGAGTGTATTCCTACAATGAGCAGTTCTTC; cdr3_aa: CATSRDRVYSYNEQFF; clone_size: .; v_call: TRBV15; d_call: .; j_call: TRBJ2-1
cdr3_nt: TGTGCCAGTAGACAGGGGGCGCCTAATGAAAAACTGTTTTTT; cdr3_aa: CASRQGAPNEKLFF; clone_size: few; v_call: TRBV19; d_call: TRBD1; j_call: TRBJ1-4
cdr3_nt: TGTGCCAGCAGCTTGGCGCCTAGCGGTATCCAAGAGACCCAGTACTTC; cdr3_aa: CASSLAPSGIQETQYF; clone_size: .; v_call: TRBV11-3; d_call: TRBD2; j_call: TRBJ2-5
cdr3_nt: TGTGCCAGCAGTGAAGCTTCCGAGGGCGAGCAGTACTTC; cdr3_aa: CASSEASEGEQYF; clone_size: few; v_call: TRBV9; d_call: .; j_call: TRBJ2-7
cdr3_nt: TGTGCCAGCAGCTTTTCGGGACAGGTCGCTAATGAAAAACTGTTTTTT; cdr3_aa: CASSFSGQVANEKLFF; clone_size: medium-sized; v_call: TRBV11-3; d_call: TRBD1; j_call: TRBJ1-4
cdr3_nt: TGTGCCAGCAGTTACGGAGAGGGAGGAGGGGAGACCCAGTACTTC; cdr3_aa: CASSYGEGGGETQYF; clone_size: few; v_call: TRBV6-8; d_call: .; j_call: TRBJ2-5
cdr3_nt: TGCGCCAGCAGCTTTGAGTTGGGGTTATCTGGAAACACCATATATTTT; cdr3_aa: CASSFELGLSGNTIYF; clone_size: .; v_call: TRBV5-1; d_call: .; j_call: TRBJ1-3
cdr3_nt: TGTGCCACCAGCAGAGTCGGGATTCGGGAAAAACTGTTTTTT; cdr3_aa: CATSRVGIREKLFF; clone_size: few; v_call: TRBV15; d_call: .; j_call: TRBJ1-4
cdr3_nt: TGTGCCAGCTCACCAACAGGAAGCTCTGGGGCCAACGTCCTGACTTTC; cdr3_aa: CASSPTGSSGANVLTF; clone_size: .; v_call: TRBV18; d_call: .; j_call: TRBJ2-6
cdr3_nt: TGTGCCAGCAGCCAAAACAGGGCCGAGCAGTACTTC; cdr3_aa: CASSQNRAEQYF; clone_size: .; v_call: TRBV14; d_call: .; j_call: TRBJ2-7
cdr3_nt: TGTGCCAGCAGGCTACCAGGGGATGGCTATGGCTACACCTTC; cdr3_aa: CASRLPGDGYGYTF; clone_size: few; v_call: TRBV28; d_call: .; j_call: TRBJ1-2
cdr3_nt: TGTGCCAGCTCACCGACGGGCCAACGGACTGAAGCTTTCTTT; cdr3_aa: CASSPTGQRTEAFF; clone_size: .; v_call: TRBV18; d_call: .; j_call: TRBJ1-1
cdr3_nt: TGTGCCAGCAGCCCCCCCCGCGGGACTAGCGGGGGATACGAGCAGTACTTC; cdr3_aa: CASSPPRGTSGGYEQYF; clone_size: few; v_call: TRBV7-7; d_call: TRBD2; j_call: TRBJ2-7
cdr3_nt: TGCTCCTTAGACAGGGAAACTAGCACAGATACGCAGTATTTT; cdr3_aa: CSLDRETSTDTQYF; clone_size: .; v_call: TRBV29-1; d_call: TRBD1; j_call: TRBJ2-3
cdr3_nt: TGCAGCGTTGAACATGCCGGCCGGACGAAAGGGACGGAGCTGTTTTTT; cdr3_aa: CSVEHAGRTKGTELFF; clone_size: .; v_call: TRBV29-1; d_call: .; j_call: TRBJ2-2
cdr3_nt: TGTGCCAGCAGCGTAGATCTTATTGGGTGGGACGGAGACTACGAGCAGTACTTC; cdr3_aa: CASSVDLIGWDGDYEQYF; clone_size: .; v_call: TRBV9; d_call: .; j_call: TRBJ2-7
cdr3_nt: TGTGCCAGCAGATCACGGGCCGGACGGGACTATGGCTACACCTTC; cdr3_aa: CASRSRAGRDYGYTF; clone_size: .; v_call: TRBV28; d_call: .; j_call: TRBJ1-2
cdr3_nt: TGTGCCAGCAGCGTAGATTCTAGCGGGAGGGGTAATGAGCAGTTCTTC; cdr3_aa: CASSVDSSGRGNEQFF; clone_size: .; v_call: TRBV9; d_call: TRBD2; j_call: TRBJ2-1
cdr3_nt: TGTGCCAGCAGTCCGCGGGAGGGCCGGGAGACCCAGTACTTC; cdr3_aa: CASSPREGRETQYF; clone_size: .; v_call: TRBV28; d_call: TRBD2; j_call: TRBJ2-5
cdr3_nt: TGTGCCAGCAGCCTTAGGGAGTCCTACAATGAGCAGTTCTTC; cdr3_aa: CASSLRESYNEQFF; clone_size: .; v_call: TRBV6-8; d_call: .; j_call: TRBJ2-1
cdr3_nt: TGTGCTAGCAGAAGAACAGGGGGCTGGAACAATGAGCAGTTCTTC; cdr3_aa: CASRRTGGWNNEQFF; clone_size: few; v_call: TRBV12-5; d_call: TRBD1; j_call: TRBJ2-1
cdr3_nt: TGTGCCAGCTCACCAGCTGAACGGGGGAACTACGAGCAGTACTTC; cdr3_aa: CASSPAERGNYEQYF; clone_size: .; v_call: TRBV18; d_call: .; j_call: TRBJ2-7
cdr3_nt: TGTGCCAGCAGCGAGCGGGGGCAACCCTACAATGAGCAGTTCTTC; cdr3_aa: CASSERGQPYNEQFF; clone_size: .; v_call: TRBV9; d_call: TRBD2; j_call: TRBJ2-1
cdr3_nt: TGCGCCAGCAGCTTAGGTTTACTTGGCGATACGCAGTATTTT; cdr3_aa: CASSLGLLGDTQYF; clone_size: few; v_call: TRBV23-1; d_call: .; j_call: TRBJ2-3
cdr3_nt: TGTGCCAGCACCCGGGGGCACTATGGCTACACCTTC; cdr3_aa: CASTRGHYGYTF; clone_size: .; v_call: TRBV28; d_call: .; j_call: TRBJ1-2
cdr3_nt: TGCGCCAGCAGCGGCACTAGCGGAGGCGGAGATACGCAGTATTTT; cdr3_aa: CASSGTSGGGDTQYF; clone_size: .; v_call: TRBV5-1; d_call: TRBD2; j_call: TRBJ2-3
cdr3_nt: TGTGCCAGTAGTACCTTACAGTACCCTGAAGCTTTCTTT; cdr3_aa: CASSTLQYPEAFF; clone_size: .; v_call: TRBV19; d_call: .; j_call: TRBJ1-1
cdr3_nt: TGTGCCAGCACCATCCCAGACGGGGGAATGAACACTGAAGCTTTCTTT; cdr3_aa: CASTIPDGGMNTEAFF; clone_size: .; v_call: TRBV28; d_call: .; j_call: TRBJ1-1
cdr3_nt: TGTGCCAGTATAGAGGGCGTACTAGCCAAAAACATTCAGTACTTC; cdr3_aa: CASIEGVLAKNIQYF; clone_size: .; v_call: TRBV19; d_call: .; j_call: TRBJ2-4
cdr3_nt: TGTGCCAGCAGTCCGTTCGGCGAGGGGGTGTGGGAGACCCAGTACTTC; cdr3_aa: CASSPFGEGVWETQYF; clone_size: once; v_call: TRBV28; d_call: .; j_call: TRBJ2-5
cdr3_nt: TGTGCCAGCAGTAGTCAAGCGGGAGGAGAAACCGGGGAGCTGTTTTTT; cdr3_aa: CASSSQAGGETGELFF; clone_size: .; v_call: TRBV6-8; d_call: TRBD2; j_call: TRBJ2-2
cdr3_nt: TGTGCCAGCAGGATAATCAGCAGAAACACCATATATTTT; cdr3_aa: CASRIISRNTIYF; clone_size: medium-sized; v_call: TRBV2; d_call: .; j_call: TRBJ1-3
cdr3_nt: TGTGCCAGCAGCTTAAATCCTCCGAGCTCCTACAATGAGCAGTTCTTC; cdr3_aa: CASSLNPPSSYNEQFF; clone_size: .; v_call: TRBV7-5; d_call: .; j_call: TRBJ2-1
cdr3_nt: TGTGCCAGCAGCCAGCAGTGGACAACGTCTCTCAATGGCTACACCTTC; cdr3_aa: CASSQQWTTSLNGYTF; clone_size: .; v_call: TRBV28; d_call: .; j_call: TRBJ1-2
cdr3_nt: TGCGCCAGCAGCTTGGAAGTTGTAGATACGCAGTATTTT; cdr3_aa: CASSLEVVDTQYF; clone_size: few; v_call: TRBV23-1; d_call: .; j_call: TRBJ2-3
cdr3_nt: TGCGCCAGCAGCCTGACTAGCGGGAGGGGGCTCAATGAGCAGTTCTTC; cdr3_aa: CASSLTSGRGLNEQFF; clone_size: .; v_call: TRBV5-1; d_call: TRBD2; j_call: TRBJ2-1
cdr3_nt: TGTGCCAGTAGTATTCGGACAACCTACAATGAGCAGTTCTTC; cdr3_aa: CASSIRTTYNEQFF; clone_size: .; v_call: TRBV19; d_call: .; j_call: TRBJ2-1
cdr3_nt: TGTGCCTGGAGTGGAGGATCGCAAGAGACCCAGTACTTC; cdr3_aa: CAWSGGSQETQYF; clone_size: .; v_call: TRBV30; d_call: .; j_call: TRBJ2-5